The 32 T cell receptor beta chains listed next were all sequenced from one sample in a study of OX40 agonist ivuxolimab in advanced cancers. Clones were sequenced by immunoSEQ multiplex PCR, and TCRdb holds only the in-frame ones, with some missing. The repertoire includes around 40,000 clones, under 90% of them detected once, and 15% to 20% sits in the top ten. The material sequenced was CD4+ or CD8+ T cells sorted from blood, taken in a trial of the OX40 agonist ivuxolimab. These receptors all come from an adult with an advanced solid tumor such as melanoma, head and neck, liver or kidney cancer.

The chain joins TRBV7-2 to TRBJ1-2; no definite D call. This CDR3 has 13 amino acids. CDR1 is SGHTA, CDR2 FQGNSA, per germline. The V gene lost 5 bases and the J gene lost 2 bases, with 9 bases spanning the gap. CDR3 sequence (DNA): TGTGCCAGCAGCCATTCGATCAACTATGGCTACACCTTC. It encodes CASSHSINYGYTF.

The chain combines TRBV4-2 with TRBJ1-5; possibly TRBD1 for D (5 bases). Germline values: CDR1 LGHNA, CDR2 YNFKEQ. The CDR3 has 20 residues. Trimming shortened V by 1 base and J by 1 base, and 23 bases separated the two germline ends. The CDR3 nucleotides are TGTGCCAGCAGCCAAGGCGACGTAGGGCCCCAATGGGGGAGCAATCAGCCCCAGCATTTT. Its protein product is CASSQGDVGPQWGSNQPQHF.

This chain's CDR3 is CASSQRNITNYGYTF. CDR3 in DNA: TGTGCCAGCAGCCAGAGGAACATTACTAACTATGGCTACACCTTC. The V gene is TRBV28, the J gene TRBJ1-2; no clear D gene. V shed 6 bases and J shed 0 bases, with 14 bases lying between them. Germline CDR1 MDHEN, CDR2 SYDVKM. The length of the CDR3 is 15 residues.

V is TRBV28 and J is TRBJ2-7; D could derive from TRBD1 or TRBD2 (5 bases each). CDR1 MDHEN and CDR2 SYDVKM come from the germline V gene. The CDR3 runs 14 residues. V lost 6 bases, J lost 5 bases, and 17 bases lay in between. The DNA of the CDR3 is TGTGCCAGCAGGCGACCTCCGGGACCCCACGAGCAGTACTTC. This translates into CASRRPPGPHEQYF.

This sequence joins TRBV7-9 and TRBJ2-1; TRBD2 aligns across 8 bases. Germline V gene lookup returns CDR1 SEHNR and CDR2 FQNEAQ (reference sequence). The ends lost 6 bases at V and 7 bases at J; junction bases unmatched: 23. The length of the CDR3 is 19 residues. CDR3 sequence reads: CASSPRSGSFQQRRNEQFF. The CDR3 nucleotides are TGTGCCAGCAGTCCCAGAAGCGGGAGCTTTCAGCAACGAAGAAATGAGCAGTTCTTC.

The V gene is TRBV2, the J gene TRBJ1-2; D is unresolved. CDR3 length equals 14 residues. Trimming removed 3 bases from V and 5 bases from J, with 13 bases in between. Germline V lookup: CDR1 SNHLY, CDR2 FYNNEI. In nucleotides, the CDR3 is TGTGCCAGCAGTGAGTCCGGGGTTCGGTATGGCTACACCTTC. Protein sequence: CASSESGVRYGYTF.

The count of this clone is one. This rearrangement joins TRBV27 to TRBJ2-5; D may be TRBD2 (5 bases). The last part of the DNA fits TRBJ2-7 better; the J call may be wrong. CDR1 is MNHEY and CDR2 is SMNVEV in the germline V gene (reference sequence). CDR3 length: 14 residues. CDR3 region: CASSLSHGAYEQYF. The CDR3, as DNA: TGTGCCAGCAGTTTATCGCACGGGGCCTACGAGCAGTACTTC.

The chain uses TRBV5-6 and TRBJ1-2; weak D call: TRBD1 (6 bases). The germline CDR1 and CDR2 sequences are SGHDT and YYEEEE. This CDR3 has 14 amino acids. V was clipped by 0 bases and J by 6 bases, with 12 bases between them. The CDR3: CASSLDGGRNGYTF. The CDR3 DNA reads as TGTGCCAGCAGCTTGGACGGGGGGCGCAATGGCTACACCTTC.

The sample holds a few counts of this clone. The V and J genes are TRBV28 and TRBJ2-7; possibly TRBD1 or TRBD2 for D (5 bases each). The V end was cut by 0 bases, the J end by 0 bases, with 12 bases between. Germline CDR1 reads MDHEN; CDR2 reads SYDVKM. This CDR3 comprises 16 residues. This chain's CDR3 is CASSLWGTGSSYEQYF. Written as DNA, the CDR3 is TGTGCCAGCAGTTTATGGGGGACGGGGAGCTCCTACGAGCAGTACTTC. The variable domain in full, with the rest retrieved from reference TRBV28 and TRBJ2-7, is DVKVTQSSRYLVKRTGEKVFLECVQDMDHENMFWYRQDPGLGLRLIYFSYDVKMKEKGDIPEGYSVSREKKERFSLILESASTNQTSMYLCASSLWGTGSSYEQYFGPGTRLTVT.

This chain connects TRBV5-4 to TRBJ2-7; 11 positions match TRBD2. Germline lookup yields CDR1 SGHNT and CDR2 YYREEE (reference sequence). The V segment lost 3 bases and the J segment 6 bases; nucleotides outside the gene matches: 8. This CDR3 contains 15 residues. The CDR3 coding sequence is TGTGCCAGCAGCTCTTATAGCGGGAGGGCCCTCGAGCAGTACTTC. It yields the protein CASSSYSGRALEQYF.

This chain connects TRBV7-9 to TRBJ2-1; possible D gene TRBD2, 6 bases. CDR1 SEHNR and CDR2 FQNEAQ come from the germline V gene (reference sequence). CDR3 size: 12 residues. V lost 4 bases to trimming and J lost 10 bases, with 11 bases between them. The CDR3: CASSSDYREQFF. CDR3 sequence (DNA): TGTGCCAGCAGCTCGGACTATCGCGAGCAGTTCTTC.

The sample holds a few counts of this clone. The chain carries TRBV28 and TRBJ1-5; D not certain. The CDR3 totals 15 residues. Trimming left V 6 bases short and J 5 bases short, with 17 bases between. Germline CDR1 reads MDHEN; CDR2 reads SYDVKM. The CDR3: CASSYRDLGYQPQHF. CDR3 in DNA: TGTGCCAGCAGCTACCGGGATCTTGGGTATCAGCCCCAGCATTTT.

The chain uses TRBV7-6 and TRBJ2-1; 7 positions match TRBD2. Germline-derived CDR1 and CDR2 are SGHVS and FNYEAQ. The CDR3 has 14 amino acids. With V trimmed by 1 base and J by 5 bases, 2 bases remained unmatched. CDR3 nucleotide sequence: TGTGCCAGCAGCTTAGGGCTAGCGGACAATGAGCAGTTCTTC. Protein product: CASSLGLADNEQFF.

This chain connects TRBV2 to TRBJ2-7; TRBD1 matches at 10 bases. Germline V gene data show CDR1 as SNHLY and CDR2 as FYNNEI. The ends lost 10 bases at V and 0 bases at J; junction bases unmatched: 3. The CDR3 covers 13 residues. This CDR3 reads CAIRDRGSYEQYF. The CDR3 bases are TGTGCCATCCGGGACAGGGGCTCCTACGAGCAGTACTTC.

This clone was picked up a small number of times. This chain joins TRBV27 and TRBJ2-5; D not resolved. Germline CDR1 MNHEY, CDR2 SMNVEV (reference sequence). This CDR3 has 11 amino acids. V lost 4 bases to trimming and J lost 4 bases, with 4 bases between them. DNA of the CDR3: TGTGCCAGCAGTTGGGGAGAGACCCAGTACTTC. Translation: CASSWGETQYF.

The chain is built from TRBV10-3 and TRBJ2-3, with D uncertain. Germline V gene data show CDR1 as ENHRY and CDR2 as SYGVKD. The CDR3 contains 17 residues. Trimming left V 0 bases short and J 0 bases short, with 13 bases between. Here the CDR3 reads CAISESPTFSSTDTQYF. CDR3 sequence (DNA): TGTGCCATCAGTGAGTCGCCGACGTTTTCTAGCACAGATACGCAGTATTTT.

This chain uses TRBV9 with TRBJ2-5; 9 nucleotides align to TRBD2. The germline V gene has CDR1 SGDLS and CDR2 YYNGEE. Germline trimming cut 5 bases from V and 3 bases from J; bases unmatched to any gene: 5. This CDR3 spans 14 amino acids. The CDR3: CASSLAGTKETQYF. CDR3 sequence (DNA): TGTGCCAGCAGTCTAGCGGGGACGAAAGAGACCCAGTACTTC.

The chain is built from TRBV6-6 and TRBJ1-4, with TRBD1 identical over 9 bases. The CDR3 extends over 14 amino acids. Trimming at V came to 5 bases and at J to 8 bases, leaving 6 bases not matched to a gene. The V gene's germline CDR1 is MNHNY and CDR2 SVGAGI (reference sequence). In nucleotides, the CDR3 is TGTGCCAGCAGTGTCGACAGGGGGAAGGAAAAACTGTTTTTT. Its protein product is CASSVDRGKEKLFF.

The genes are TRBV7-9 and TRBJ2-5; 9 nucleotides align to TRBD1. The germline CDR1 and CDR2 sequences are SEHNR and FQNEAQ (reference sequence). The trim removed 5 bases at V and 3 bases at J, leaving 7 bases unmatched. This CDR3 has 15 residues. CDR3 coding DNA: TGTGCCAGCAGCATACCCACAGGGGGCGAAGAGACCCAGTACTTC. Translating gives CASSIPTGGEETQYF.

To note about this clone: This may be a read error, as it is one base from a much larger clone. Other DNA sequences in this specimen translate into the identical CDR3. The rearrangement joins TRBV19 to TRBJ2-1; 9 bases map to TRBD1. Germline V gene lookup returns CDR1 LNHDA and CDR2 SQIVND (reference sequence). The CDR3 consists of 15 residues. The CDR3 spells CASSNRGPYPNEQFF. Here the CDR3 DNA reads TGCGCCAGTAGCAACAGGGGGCCATACCCCAATGAGCAGTTCTTC.

The chain combines TRBV7-9 with TRBJ2-3, with 7 nucleotides matching TRBD2. CDR3 length: 15 residues. CDR1 and CDR2 from the germline V gene are SEHNR and FQNEAQ (reference sequence). J was trimmed by 5 bases and V by 4 bases; bases with no gene match: 9. CDR3 amino acids: CASSSTPGGGDTQYF. For the CDR3, the DNA is TGTGCCAGCAGCTCGACCCCGGGGGGTGGAGATACGCAGTATTTT. Full variable domain (outside the CDR3, taken from reference TRBV7-9 and TRBJ2-3): DTGVSQNPRHKITKRGQNVTFRCDPISEHNRLYWYRQTLGQGPEFLTYFQNEAQLEKSRLLSDRFSAERPKGSFSTLEIQRTEQGDSAMYLCASSSTPGGGDTQYFGPGTRLTVL.

This chain joins TRBV4-2 and TRBJ2-3; 10 bases align to TRBD2. J lost 8 bases, V lost 2 bases, and 7 bases had no gene match. CDR3 size: 15 residues. CDR1 LGHNA and CDR2 YNFKEQ come from the germline V gene. The CDR3 spells CASSQTSGVGGTQYF. CDR3 nucleotide sequence: TGTGCCAGCAGCCAAACTAGCGGGGTAGGGGGTACGCAGTATTTT.

The rearrangement links TRBV28 to TRBJ1-4; D is perhaps TRBD1 (6 bases). The V gene lost 5 bases and the J gene lost 7 bases, with 17 bases spanning the gap. This CDR3 contains 15 residues. CDR1 is MDHEN, CDR2 SYDVKM, per germline. The CDR3 region is CASSPSGTWTEKLFF. CDR3 nucleotide sequence: TGTGCCAGCAGTCCCTCCGGGACATGGACTGAAAAACTGTTTTTT.

The V and J genes are TRBV28 and TRBJ1-6, with a tentative D call TRBD1 (6 bases). CDR3 size: 14 residues. Trimming cost V 2 bases and J 6 bases, with 8 bases left between them. The germline gives CDR1 MDHEN, CDR2 SYDVKM. The CDR3 DNA is TGTGCCAGCAGTTTAACAGGGACTAATTCACCCCTCCACTTT. Translating it yields CASSLTGTNSPLHF.

The chain is built from TRBV7-9 and TRBJ2-2; 10 nucleotides align to TRBD2. The trim removed 0 bases at V and 0 bases at J, leaving 7 bases unmatched. This CDR3 has 19 residues. Germline V gives CDR1 SEHNR, CDR2 FQNEAQ (reference sequence). CDR3 loop: CASSLAALAGVANTGELFF. The CDR3 coding sequence is TGTGCCAGCAGCTTAGCGGCGCTAGCGGGGGTAGCGAACACCGGGGAGCTGTTTTTT.

The chain carries TRBV4-2 and TRBJ2-3; 10 bases align to TRBD1. V shed 5 bases and J 1 base; nucleotides not matched to a gene: 12. CDR1 and CDR2 (germline): LGHNA, YNFKEQ. The CDR3 has 18 amino acids. CDR3 DNA: TGTGCCAGCAGCACTCCAGATACCGGGACAGGGGGCACAGATACGCAGTATTTT. Translated: CASSTPDTGTGGTDTQYF.

The rearrangement uses TRBV9 and TRBJ1-1; no reliable D call. Germline CDR1 reads SGDLS; CDR2 reads YYNGEE. Trimming cost V 4 bases and J 3 bases, with 10 bases left between them. The CDR3 spans 13 residues. CDR3 in amino acids: CASSPRSDTEAFF. Written as DNA, the CDR3 is TGTGCCAGCAGCCCGCGATCCGACACTGAAGCTTTCTTT.

This clone was detected only a few times. CDR3 residues: CASSPRVTGELFF. In DNA form, the CDR3 reads TGTGCCAGCAGCCCGAGGGTTACCGGGGAGCTGTTTTTT. The chain links TRBV7-9 to TRBJ2-2; the D gene is possibly TRBD2 (5 bases). The CDR3 covers 13 residues. V was clipped by 5 bases and J by 5 bases, with 9 bases between them. Germline V lookup: CDR1 SEHNR, CDR2 FQNEAQ (reference sequence). Using reference TRBV7-9 and TRBJ2-2 for the parts outside the CDR3, the full variable domain is DTGVSQNPRHKITKRGQNVTFRCDPISEHNRLYWYRQTLGQGPEFLTYFQNEAQLEKSRLLSDRFSAERPKGSFSTLEIQRTEQGDSAMYLCASSPRVTGELFFGEGSRLTVL.

Sample share makes this clone medium-sized (0.01 to 0.1%). The genes are TRBV7-9 and TRBJ2-3; maybe TRBD2 (7 bases). The CDR3 is made up of 13 amino acids. Germline assignment: CDR1 SEHNR and CDR2 FQNEAQ (reference sequence). V lost 8 bases to trimming and J lost 0 bases, with 9 bases between them. The CDR3 reads CASAGASTDTQYF. As DNA, the CDR3 is TGTGCCAGCGCGGGGGCTAGCACAGATACGCAGTATTTT.

The chain has TRBV2 and TRBJ2-1; 10 bases fit TRBD2. The CDR3 length is 16 residues. Germline V lookup: CDR1 SNHLY, CDR2 FYNNEI. The V and J ends lost 8 bases and 14 bases, in that order; junction bases with no gene match: 21. The CDR3 region has the DNA TGTGCCAGCCTTGGTCTAGCGGGGGAGGGGCTTCTGGTGGAGTTCTTC. Protein sequence: CASLGLAGEGLLVEFF.

The V and J genes are TRBV6-1 and TRBJ2-7; D is uncertain. Per the germline V gene, CDR1 is MNHNS and CDR2 is SASEGT. This CDR3 contains 12 residues. V lost 8 bases and J lost 1, with 9 bases in between. The CDR3 DNA sequence: TGTGCCAGCGAGGCTTCATCCTACGAGCAGTACTTC. It codes for CASEASSYEQYF.

This clone appeared a single time. The gene calls are TRBV7-8 and TRBJ2-7; D is undetermined. The V gene's germline CDR1 is SGHVS and CDR2 FQNEAQ. V was trimmed by 1 base and J by 2 bases, leaving 9 bases between them. This CDR3 spans 14 amino acids. CDR3 sequence: CASSLGGQAYEQYF. The CDR3 nucleotides are TGTGCCAGCAGCTTAGGAGGTCAGGCCTACGAGCAGTACTTC.